This T cell receptor beta chain was found in a study of T cell changes during pregnancy in multiple sclerosis. Germline lookup yields CDR1 LGHNT and CDR2 FRNRAP. The ends were cut back, 7 bases at V and 8 bases at J, with 8 bases in the middle. The CDR3 has 11 residues. The method was immunoSEQ multiplex PCR; TCRdb's version includes in-frame clones alone and lacks a portion of them. This table holds 12,000 or so clones, around 86% found once. This TCR was sampled from a female donor in good health, enrolled as a control in a pregnancy study. This sequence joins TRBV12-5 and TRBJ1-4, with D hard to call. The specimen comprised CD8+ T cells from peripheral blood mononuclear cells, sampled in the second trimester of pregnancy. The CDR3: CASALGEKLFF. The CDR3 DNA sequence: TGTGCTAGTGCCCTCGGGGAAAAACTGTTTTTT.